This record looks at one T cell receptor beta chain sequence and its context. The likely explanation is a read error, given a far larger clone one base away. The data were taken from a study of shared clonotypes between healthy human individuals. Germline lookup yields CDR1 KGHSH and CDR2 LQKENI. The CDR3 is made up of 13 amino acids. Repertoires were generated with immunoSEQ multiplex PCR, while TCRdb's copy carries only in-frame clones and drops some. The sample has some 96,000 clones, roughly half seen once. The sequenced sample was PBMCs. J is TRBJ1-1 and V is TRBV18; D not certain. The receptor comes from a woman aged 40-49 years in good health. Some clones in this sample may be carry-over from other donors' samples. The CDR3 protein is CASSPGLNNEAFF. DNA for the CDR3: TGTGCCAGCTCACCAGGTTTGAACAATGAAGCTTTCTTT. The full variable domain, rest sourced from reference TRBV18 and TRBJ1-1, is NAGVMQNPRHLVRRRGQEARLRCSPMKGHSHVYWYRQLPEEGLKFMVYLQKENIIDESGMPKERFSAEFPKEGPSILRIQQVVRGDSAAYFCASSPGLNNEAFFGQGTRLTVV.